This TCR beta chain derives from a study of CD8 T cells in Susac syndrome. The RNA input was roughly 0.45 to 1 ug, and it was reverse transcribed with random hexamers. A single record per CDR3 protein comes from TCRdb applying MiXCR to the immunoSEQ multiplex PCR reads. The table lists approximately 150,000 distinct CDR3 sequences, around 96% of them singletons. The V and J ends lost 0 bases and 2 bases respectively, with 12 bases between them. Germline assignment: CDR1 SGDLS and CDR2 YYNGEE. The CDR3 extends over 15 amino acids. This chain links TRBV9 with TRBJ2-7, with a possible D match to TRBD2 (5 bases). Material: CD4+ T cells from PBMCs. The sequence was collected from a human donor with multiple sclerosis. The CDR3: CASSVGEGHAYEQYF. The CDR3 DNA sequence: TGTGCCAGCAGCGTAGGCGAGGGTCACGCCTACGAGCAGTACTTC.